A selection of T cell receptor beta chains follows, all from one sample in a study of T-cell memory formation after mild COVID-19. TCRdb analysed the 5' RACE reads with MiXCR anew, one entry per CDR3 protein. The data hold around 340,000 distinct CDR3 sequences, with roughly 13% observed a single time. The sequenced sample was PBMCs or a T cell subset sorted from them (not recorded which). Receptors were obtained from a man between 18 and 29 years old who had mild COVID-19 (a few samples of this study predate the infection). Cell type and time point are not known. Both conserved end residues are part of each CDR3. D genes are given only for firm matches. Where a row states a size, it is once, few, many or the class of an expanded clone; other rows omit it.

CDR3nt | CDR3aa | abundance | j_gene | v_gene | d_gene
TGCAGTGCCATGACAGGAGGAGTAGCGCAGCCCCAGCATTTT | CSAMTGGVAQPQHF | NA | TRBJ1-5 | TRBV20-1 | NA
TGTGCCAGCAGCCAGGGGACTAGCGGGTACCAAGAGACCCAGTACTTC | CASSQGTSGYQETQYF | few | TRBJ2-5 | TRBV7-9 | TRBD2
TGTGCCAGCAGGCGAAGCGGGGGGCACAATGAGCAGTTCTTC | CASRRSGGHNEQFF | NA | TRBJ2-1 | TRBV12-3/TRBV12-4 | TRBD2
TGTGCCAGCACCCCCAATCCTTGGCGGGGGGGCCGGAATGAGCAGTTCTTC | CASTPNPWRGGRNEQFF | few | TRBJ2-1 | TRBV6-2/TRBV6-3 | TRBD2
TGTGCCAGCAGCCCGAGGGACATCCATTATGGCTACACCTTC | CASSPRDIHYGYTF | many | TRBJ1-2 | TRBV7-9 | NA
TGTGCCAGCAGCCCAACCCCCGAGGGGCGCCGCTCCTTC | CASSPTPEGRRSF | many | TRBJ2-4 | TRBV9 | NA
TGCGCCAGCAGCCCTTCCTACCGGGGAACTCCAACTGAAGCTTTCTTT | CASSPSYRGTPTEAFF | once | TRBJ1-1 | TRBV5-1 | NA
TGCAGCGTTCCCCTGGGGGCGCCCGGGGTGTTGAAAAACACTGAAGCTTTCTTT | CSVPLGAPGVLKNTEAFF | NA | TRBJ1-1 | TRBV29-1 | NA
TGCGCCAGCAGCTTGGTCGGGGTCGAGCAGTACTTC | CASSLVGVEQYF | few | TRBJ2-7 | TRBV5-1 | NA
TGCAGTGCTAGAGAAGCCGGGACAGGGATCACCGGGGAGCTGTTTTTT | CSAREAGTGITGELFF | few | TRBJ2-2 | TRBV20-1 | TRBD1
TGTGCCAGCACCCCCCCGGGGGTTAGCTCCTACGAGCAGTACTTC | CASTPPGVSSYEQYF | few | TRBJ2-7 | TRBV2 | NA
TGTGCCAGCAGCCCCTTAGGCGGACTAGCGGGCACAGATACGCAGTATTTT | CASSPLGGLAGTDTQYF | few | TRBJ2-3 | TRBV7-7 | TRBD2
TGCAGCGTTAGGACAGGGATCGCCGGGGAGCTGTTTTTT | CSVRTGIAGELFF | few | TRBJ2-2 | TRBV29-1 | TRBD1
TGTGCCATCAGTGAGTCGAGGCTAGCGGGGGCCCAAGAGACCCAGTACTTC | CAISESRLAGAQETQYF | NA | TRBJ2-5 | TRBV10-3 | TRBD2
TGTGCCAGCTCACCACCGGGGGCGTTAGAGGCTTTCTTT | CASSPPGALEAFF | NA | TRBJ1-1 | TRBV18 | NA
TGTGCCAGCAGCTTAGTACGGGGCTCAACGACGGCAGATACGCAGTATTTT | CASSLVRGSTTADTQYF | NA | TRBJ2-3 | TRBV11-2 | NA
TGTGCCAGCAGCTTAGAGGGGGGTAAAGAGACCCAGTACTTC | CASSLEGGKETQYF | few | TRBJ2-5 | TRBV7-6 | NA
TGTGCCAGCAGCTTCACAGGTCGCGGCTACACCTTC | CASSFTGRGYTF | NA | TRBJ1-2 | TRBV7-2 | NA
TGCGCCAGCAGCTCCTATGGGACTAGCGGGGTCGGGGAGCTGTTTTTT | CASSSYGTSGVGELFF | few | TRBJ2-2 | TRBV4-1 | TRBD2
TGTGCCAGCAGCCGCCCATTGGACGGCAATCCCTACAATGAGCAGTTCTTC | CASSRPLDGNPYNEQFF | NA | TRBJ2-1 | TRBV4-2 | NA
TGTGCCAGCAGTGACTCCGGGACAGGGGGACGTCAAAAACTGTTTTTT | CASSDSGTGGRQKLFF | NA | TRBJ1-4 | TRBV25-1 | TRBD1
TGTGCCAGCAGCTCAACGGGGGCCCGCGCCGATGAGCAGTTCTTC | CASSSTGARADEQFF | few | TRBJ2-1 | TRBV6-5 | NA
TGTGCCACCCAGACAGGGGGCAGGAGCAATCAGCCCCAGCATTTT | CATQTGGRSNQPQHF | NA | TRBJ1-5 | TRBV4-2 | TRBD1
TGTGCCACCAGCAGAGATTTAGCGGCGACACCCTACGAGCAGTACTTC | CATSRDLAATPYEQYF | few | TRBJ2-7 | TRBV15 | NA
TGTGCCAGCAGCCCTCGGCAGCAGTTCTTC | CASSPRQQFF | few | TRBJ2-1 | TRBV7-9 | NA
TGCGCCAGCAGCTTGGGGGTTGGGGCAGGGGGCGATGAGCAGTTCTTC | CASSLGVGAGGDEQFF | NA | TRBJ2-1 | TRBV5-1 | TRBD1
TGTGCCAGCAGTTTAGGGGGGGGCCTTGCAGATACGCAGTATTTT | CASSLGGGLADTQYF | many | TRBJ2-3 | TRBV12-3/TRBV12-4 | NA
TGCGCCAGCAGTGAATCGGGAAGCTCCTACGAGCAGTACTTC | CASSESGSSYEQYF | NA | TRBJ2-7 | TRBV10-2 | NA
TGTGCCAGCAATCGGGACGGTCGCACAGATACGCAGTATTTT | CASNRDGRTDTQYF | NA | TRBJ2-3 | TRBV6-1 | NA
TGCAGTGCTAGAGAATTTGTAGGGGCCAATGTGGATAATTCACCCCTCCACTTT | CSAREFVGANVDNSPLHF | NA | TRBJ1-6 | TRBV20-1 | NA
TGTGCCACCAGCGGCCGGGACAGGGGCACCGGGGAGCTGTTTTTT | CATSGRDRGTGELFF | few | TRBJ2-2 | TRBV15 | TRBD1
TGCAGCGATACAGACCAAGAGACCCAGTACTTC | CSDTDQETQYF | few | TRBJ2-5 | TRBV29-1 | NA
TGTGCCAGCAGCCAAGTCTCCCTGGGCACTGAAGCTTTCTTT | CASSQVSLGTEAFF | NA | TRBJ1-1 | TRBV3-1 | NA
TGCGCCAGCAGCGTTGGACTAGTTGGGATGACAGATACGCAGTATTTT | CASSVGLVGMTDTQYF | NA | TRBJ2-3 | TRBV5-1 | TRBD2
TGCAGTGCCAGGCGGACAGATCGAGACACCGGGGAGCTGTTTTTT | CSARRTDRDTGELFF | few | TRBJ2-2 | TRBV20-1 | NA
TGTGCCAGCAGCTTTAGGTACTTCAATGAGCAGTTCTTC | CASSFRYFNEQFF | many | TRBJ2-1 | TRBV7-9 | NA
TGCAGCATACATATGGGGACAGATACGCAGTATTTT | CSIHMGTDTQYF | few | TRBJ2-3 | TRBV29-1 | NA
TGCAGCGTTGAGCTGGGACTAGCGGGGGGAATCACCGGGGAGCTGTTTTTT | CSVELGLAGGITGELFF | few | TRBJ2-2 | TRBV29-1 | TRBD2
TGTGCCAGCAGCTTAGAAGGTACAGGGGCGAGGCCTGAAGCTTTCTTT | CASSLEGTGARPEAFF | few | TRBJ1-1 | TRBV7-2 | TRBD1